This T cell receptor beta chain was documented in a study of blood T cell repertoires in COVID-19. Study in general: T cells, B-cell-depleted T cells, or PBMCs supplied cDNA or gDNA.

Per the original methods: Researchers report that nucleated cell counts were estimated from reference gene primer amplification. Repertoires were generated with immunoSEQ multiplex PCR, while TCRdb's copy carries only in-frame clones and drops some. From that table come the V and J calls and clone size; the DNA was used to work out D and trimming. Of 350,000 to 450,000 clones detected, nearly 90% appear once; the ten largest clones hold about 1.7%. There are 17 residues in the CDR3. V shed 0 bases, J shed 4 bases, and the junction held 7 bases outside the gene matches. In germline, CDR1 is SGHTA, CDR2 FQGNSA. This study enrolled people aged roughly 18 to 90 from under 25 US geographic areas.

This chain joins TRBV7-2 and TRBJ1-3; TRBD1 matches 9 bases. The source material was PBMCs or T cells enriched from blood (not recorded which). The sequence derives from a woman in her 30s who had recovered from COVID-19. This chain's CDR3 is CASSLAANRGPGNTIYF. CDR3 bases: TGTGCCAGCAGCTTAGCAGCGAACAGGGGGCCGGGAAACACCATATATTTT.